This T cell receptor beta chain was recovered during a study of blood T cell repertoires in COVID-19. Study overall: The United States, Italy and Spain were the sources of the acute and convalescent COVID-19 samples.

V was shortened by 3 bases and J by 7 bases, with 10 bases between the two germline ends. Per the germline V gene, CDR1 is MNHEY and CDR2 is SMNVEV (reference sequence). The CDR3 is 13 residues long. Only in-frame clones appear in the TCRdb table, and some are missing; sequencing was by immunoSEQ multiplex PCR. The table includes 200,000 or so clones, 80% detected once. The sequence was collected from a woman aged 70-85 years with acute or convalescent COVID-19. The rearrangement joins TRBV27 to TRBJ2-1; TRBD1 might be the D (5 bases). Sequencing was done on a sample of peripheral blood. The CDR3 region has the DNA TGTGCCAGCAGTTTCTCCAGGGCGAATGAGCAGTTCTTC. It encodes CASSFSRANEQFF.